The 6 T cell receptor beta chains listed next were all sequenced from one sample in a study of T-cell reconstitution after alpha-beta-depleted transplantation in children. The TCRbeta library incorporated unique molecular identifiers. Using its own MiXCR run on the PCR reads, TCRdb lists one record per CDR3 protein. The data contain nearly 550,000 distinct CDR3 sequences, about 16% of them singletons. The starting material was PBMCs from the stem cell graft donor, obtained from the stem cell graft. The source of these receptors is a human donor who donated a stem cell graft to a child with acute lymphoblastic leukemia.

The chain couples TRBV18 to TRBJ2-1; 10 nucleotides agree with TRBD1. J lost 9 bases, V lost 5 bases, and 10 bases had no gene match. CDR1 and CDR2 (germline): KGHSH, LQKENI. The CDR3 covers 15 residues. CDR3: CASSSRDRGYVEQFF. Here the CDR3 DNA reads TGTGCCAGCTCATCGCGGGACAGGGGTTATGTTGAGCAGTTCTTC.

The V call is TRBV27, the J call TRBJ1-5; tentatively, D is TRBD1 (5 bases). The V end was cut by 5 bases, the J end by 3 bases, with 14 bases between. CDR3 length: 15 residues. Germline V gene lookup returns CDR1 MNHEY and CDR2 SMNVEV (reference sequence). Written as DNA, the CDR3 is TGTGCCAGCAGTCCAAGGGGAGGGTTCAATCAGCCCCAGCATTTT. It yields the protein CASSPRGGFNQPQHF.

The CDR3 nucleotides read TGCGCCAGCAGCTTGGACGGAGTCGGGACCCAGTACTTC. This codes for CASSLDGVGTQYF. V is TRBV5-1 and J is TRBJ2-5; D is ambiguous. Trimming stripped 0 bases from V and 7 bases from J, with 10 bases between. Germline CDR1 reads SGHRS; CDR2 reads YFSETQ. This CDR3 region has 13 residues.

The V gene is TRBV5-1, the J gene TRBJ1-6; TRBD1 matches 9 bases. The length of the CDR3 is 14 residues. The V gene's germline CDR1 is SGHRS and CDR2 YFSETQ. The V segment lost 1 base and the J segment 11 bases; nucleotides outside the gene matches: 4. The CDR3 bases are TGCGCCAGCAGCTTGACAGGGGGCACCCCACCCCTCCACTTT. Amino acid sequence: CASSLTGGTPPLHF.

V and J are TRBV12-3 or TRBV12-4 and TRBJ2-3, with unresolved D. The CDR3 sequence is 11 residues long. Trimming removed 2 bases from V and 10 bases from J, with 7 bases in between. In DNA, the CDR3 is TGTGCCAGCAGTTTAAAGGTTGCGCAGTATTTT. This codes for CASSLKVAQYF.

J is TRBJ1-4 and V is TRBV19; D gene uncertain. The germline V gene encodes CDR1 LNHDA and CDR2 SQIVND (reference sequence). The CDR3 is made up of 15 amino acids. V lost 7 bases and J lost 0, with 12 bases in between. CDR3 protein: CASKIVGTTNEKLFF. CDR3 nucleotides: TGTGCCAGTAAAATCGTCGGGACAACTAATGAAAAACTGTTTTTT. Together with reference TRBV19 and TRBJ1-4, the CDR3 gives the full variable domain: DGGITQSPKYLFRKEGQNVTLSCEQNLNHDAMYWYRQDPGQGLRLIYYSQIVNDFQKGDIAEGYSVSREKKESFPLTVTSAQKNPTAFYLCASKIVGTTNEKLFFGSGTQLSVL.